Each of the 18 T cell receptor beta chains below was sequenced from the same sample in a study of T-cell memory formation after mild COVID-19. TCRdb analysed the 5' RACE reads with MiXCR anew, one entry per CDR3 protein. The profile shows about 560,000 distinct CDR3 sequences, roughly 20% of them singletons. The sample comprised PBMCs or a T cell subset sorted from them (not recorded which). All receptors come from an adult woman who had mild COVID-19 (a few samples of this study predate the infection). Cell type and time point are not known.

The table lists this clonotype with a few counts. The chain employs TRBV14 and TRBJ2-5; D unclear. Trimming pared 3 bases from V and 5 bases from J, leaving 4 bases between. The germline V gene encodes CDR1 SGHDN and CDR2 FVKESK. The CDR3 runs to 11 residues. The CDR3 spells CASSHTETQYF. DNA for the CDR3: TGTGCCAGCAGCCATACTGAGACCCAGTACTTC. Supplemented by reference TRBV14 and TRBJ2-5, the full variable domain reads EAGVTQFPSHSVIEKGQTVTLRCDPISGHDNLYWYRRVMGKEIKFLLHFVKESKQDESGMPNNRFLAERTGGTYSTLKVQPAELEDSGVYFCASSHTETQYFGPGTRLLVL.

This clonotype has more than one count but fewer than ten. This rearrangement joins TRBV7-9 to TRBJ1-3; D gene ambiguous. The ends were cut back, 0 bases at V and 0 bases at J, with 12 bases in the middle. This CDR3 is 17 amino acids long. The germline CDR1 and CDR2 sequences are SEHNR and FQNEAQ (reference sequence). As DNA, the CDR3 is TGTGCCAGCAGCTTAGCTGGTCACCGTCTCTCTGGAAACACCATATATTTT. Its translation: CASSLAGHRLSGNTIYF.

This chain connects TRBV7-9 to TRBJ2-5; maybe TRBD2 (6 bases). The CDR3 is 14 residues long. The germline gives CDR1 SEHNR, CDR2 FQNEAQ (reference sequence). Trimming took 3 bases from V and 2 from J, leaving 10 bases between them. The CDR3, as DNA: TGTGCCAGCAGCTTCCCGGGGGATCAAGAGACCCAGTACTTC. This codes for CASSFPGDQETQYF. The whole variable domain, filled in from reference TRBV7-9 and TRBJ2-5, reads DTGVSQNPRHKITKRGQNVTFRCDPISEHNRLYWYRQTLGQGPEFLTYFQNEAQLEKSRLLSDRFSAERPKGSFSTLEIQRTEQGDSAMYLCASSFPGDQETQYFGPGTRLLVL.

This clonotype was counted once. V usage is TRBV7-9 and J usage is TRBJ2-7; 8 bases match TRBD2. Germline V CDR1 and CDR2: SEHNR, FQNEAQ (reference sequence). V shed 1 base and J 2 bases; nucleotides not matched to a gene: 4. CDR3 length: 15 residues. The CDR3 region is CASSLVGSGTYEQYF. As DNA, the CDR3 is TGTGCCAGCAGCTTAGTTGGTAGCGGGACCTACGAGCAGTACTTC. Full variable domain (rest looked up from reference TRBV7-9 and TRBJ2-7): DTGVSQNPRHKITKRGQNVTFRCDPISEHNRLYWYRQTLGQGPEFLTYFQNEAQLEKSRLLSDRFSAERPKGSFSTLEIQRTEQGDSAMYLCASSLVGSGTYEQYFGPGTRLTVT.

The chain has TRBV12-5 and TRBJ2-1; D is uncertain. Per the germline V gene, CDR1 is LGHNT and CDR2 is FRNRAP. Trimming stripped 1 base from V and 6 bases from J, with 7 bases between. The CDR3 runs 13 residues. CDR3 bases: TGTGCTAGTGGTTTGGGCTACAGCAATGAGCAGTTCTTC. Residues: CASGLGYSNEQFF.

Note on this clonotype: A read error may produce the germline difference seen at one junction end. The CDR3 spells CSAREDNEQYF. The CDR3 bases are TGCAGTGCTCGAGAGGACAACGAGCAGTACTTC. V and J are TRBV20-1 and TRBJ2-7; tentatively, D is TRBD1 (5 bases). This CDR3 comprises 11 residues. The V gene's germline CDR1 is DFQATT and CDR2 SNEGSKA (reference sequence).

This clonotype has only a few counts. The chain's CDR3 is CASSIDGGSTDTQYF. The DNA for the CDR3 is TGTGCCAGTAGTATAGATGGGGGAAGCACAGATACGCAGTATTTT. J is TRBJ2-3 and V is TRBV19; D might be TRBD1 or TRBD2, each matching 5 bases. There are 15 residues in the CDR3. Germline V gene lookup returns CDR1 LNHDA and CDR2 SQIVND (reference sequence). Between the trimmed V and J ends, which lost 0 bases and 0 bases, there was a span of 7 bases.

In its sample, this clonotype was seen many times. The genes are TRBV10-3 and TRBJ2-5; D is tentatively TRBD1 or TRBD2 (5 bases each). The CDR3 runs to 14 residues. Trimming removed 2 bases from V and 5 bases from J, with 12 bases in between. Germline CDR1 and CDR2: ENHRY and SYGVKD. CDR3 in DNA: TGTGCCATCAGTGAGGGGGGAAGCGGCGAGACCCAGTACTTC. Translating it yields CAISEGGSGETQYF.

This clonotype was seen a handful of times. CDR3 protein: CASSILDGTNREQYF. In nucleotides, the CDR3 is TGTGCCAGTAGTATCCTCGACGGGACAAATCGCGAGCAGTACTTC. The genes are TRBV19 and TRBJ2-7; D is possibly TRBD1 (6 bases). The CDR3 runs 15 residues. The V gene's germline CDR1 is LNHDA and CDR2 SQIVND (reference sequence). The V end was cut by 3 bases, the J end by 6 bases, with 18 bases between.

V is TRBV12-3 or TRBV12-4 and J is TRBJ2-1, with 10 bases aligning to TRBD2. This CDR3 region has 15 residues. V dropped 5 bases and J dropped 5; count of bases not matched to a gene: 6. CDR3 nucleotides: TGTGCCAGCAGTCAACTAGCGGGGAACAACAATGAGCAGTTCTTC. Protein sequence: CASSQLAGNNNEQFF.

CDR3 sequence (DNA): TGTGCCAGCAGCGTTAGGGACGCAATGGGCACTGAAGCTTTCTTT. Translated: CASSVRDAMGTEAFF. The gene calls are TRBV2 and TRBJ1-1, with TRBD1 as a possible D gene (5 bases). Germline V lookup: CDR1 SNHLY, CDR2 FYNNEI. V gave up 6 bases and J gave up 4 bases, with 18 bases separating them. CDR3 length: 15 residues.

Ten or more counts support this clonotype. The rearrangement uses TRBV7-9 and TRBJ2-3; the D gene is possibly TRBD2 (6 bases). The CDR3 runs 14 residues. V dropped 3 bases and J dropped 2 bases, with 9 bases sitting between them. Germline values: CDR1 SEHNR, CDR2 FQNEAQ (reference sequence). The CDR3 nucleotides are TGTGCCAGCAGCTTGAGCGGGTTCACAGATACGCAGTATTTT. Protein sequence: CASSLSGFTDTQYF.

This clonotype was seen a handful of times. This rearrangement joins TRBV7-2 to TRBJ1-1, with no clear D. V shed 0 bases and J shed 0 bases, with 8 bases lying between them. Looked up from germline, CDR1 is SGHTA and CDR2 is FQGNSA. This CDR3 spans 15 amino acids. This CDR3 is CASSLAPGLNTEAFF. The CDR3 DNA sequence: TGTGCCAGCAGCTTAGCGCCAGGACTGAACACTGAAGCTTTCTTT.

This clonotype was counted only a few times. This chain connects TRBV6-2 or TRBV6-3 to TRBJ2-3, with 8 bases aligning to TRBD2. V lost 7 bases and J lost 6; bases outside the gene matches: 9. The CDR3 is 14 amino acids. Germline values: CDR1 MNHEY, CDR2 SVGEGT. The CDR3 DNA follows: TGTGCCAGCACAGCGGGAGACCCCACGGATACGCAGTATTTT. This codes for CASTAGDPTDTQYF.

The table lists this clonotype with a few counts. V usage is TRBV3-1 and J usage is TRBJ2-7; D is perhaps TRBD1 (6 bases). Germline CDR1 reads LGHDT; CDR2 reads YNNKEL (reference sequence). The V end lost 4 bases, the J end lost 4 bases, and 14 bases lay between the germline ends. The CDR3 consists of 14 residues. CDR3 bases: TGTGCCAGCAGCCTCCAGGGGCGTAAATACGAGCAGTACTTC. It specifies CASSLQGRKYEQYF.

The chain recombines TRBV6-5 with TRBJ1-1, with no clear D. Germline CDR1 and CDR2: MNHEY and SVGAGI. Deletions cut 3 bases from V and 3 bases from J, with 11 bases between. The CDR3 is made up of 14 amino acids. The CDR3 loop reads CASSYMRSYTEAFF. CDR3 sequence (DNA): TGTGCCAGCAGTTATATGAGGAGTTACACTGAAGCTTTCTTT.

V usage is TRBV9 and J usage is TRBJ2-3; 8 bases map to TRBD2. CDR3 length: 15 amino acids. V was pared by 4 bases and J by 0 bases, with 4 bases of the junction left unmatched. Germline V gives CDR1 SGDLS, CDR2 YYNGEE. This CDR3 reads CASSTSGSSTDTQYF. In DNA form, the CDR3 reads TGTGCCAGCAGCACGAGCGGGAGTAGCACAGATACGCAGTATTTT.

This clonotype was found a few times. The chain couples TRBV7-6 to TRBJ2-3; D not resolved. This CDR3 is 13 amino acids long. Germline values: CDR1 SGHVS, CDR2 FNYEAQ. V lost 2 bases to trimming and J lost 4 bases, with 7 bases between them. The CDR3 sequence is CASSLLLADTQYF. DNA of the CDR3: TGTGCCAGCAGCTTATTATTAGCAGATACGCAGTATTTT.